These T cell receptor beta chains were read from a single sample in a study of blood T cell repertoires in COVID-19. Repertoires were generated with immunoSEQ multiplex PCR, while TCRdb's copy carries only in-frame clones and drops some. The sample yields around 200,000 clones, about 85% seen once. The sample comprised peripheral blood. The receptors were sampled from a person aged 70 to 85 with COVID-19, enrolled during active disease. CDR3s include the opening cysteine and the closing phenylalanine or tryptophan. D genes are given only for firm matches. Not every row has a clone size; where given, it reads once, few, many or a size class.

CASSLYVLAGGLSETQYF | TGTGCCAGCAGCTTGTACGTACTAGCGGGGGGTCTTTCAGAGACCCAGTACTTC | TRBJ2-5 | TRBD2 | . | TRBV5-5
CASSFFSGGVTGELFF | TGTGCCAGCAGCTTTTTTAGCGGGGGGGTCACCGGGGAGCTGTTTTTT | TRBJ2-2 | TRBD2 | . | TRBV7-2
CASSPSRDRVLETQYF | TGTGCCAGCAGCCCGAGCCGGGACAGGGTCTTGGAGACCCAGTACTTC | TRBJ2-5 | TRBD1 | . | TRBV5-8
CARSRGRLTATNEKLFF | TGTGCCAGAAGCAGAGGACGGCTGACAGCAACTAATGAAAAACTGTTTTTT | TRBJ1-4 | . | . | TRBV5-3
CASSYDPGTGTTEAFF | TGCGCCAGCAGCTACGACCCGGGGACAGGGACCACTGAAGCTTTCTTT | TRBJ1-1 | TRBD1 | once | TRBV5-1
CASGLVTEFFSYNEQFF | TGTGCTAGTGGTTTGGTCACCGAGTTTTTTTCCTACAATGAGCAGTTCTTC | TRBJ2-1 | . | . | TRBV12-5
CSVERTGLTGELFF | TGCAGCGTAGAGAGGACAGGACTAACCGGGGAGCTGTTTTTT | TRBJ2-2 | . | . | TRBV29-1
CASSFGLAGGKETQYF | TGTGCCAGCAGCTTCGGACTAGCGGGAGGGAAAGAGACCCAGTACTTC | TRBJ2-5 | TRBD2 | . | TRBV7-9
CASSQERGSVLGTQYF | TGTGCCAGCAGCCAGGAGCGGGGATCGGTTTTGGGGACCCAGTACTTC | TRBJ2-5 | TRBD2 | . | TRBV11-2
CASTRAGALGSGELFF | TGTGCCAGCACCAGAGCGGGAGCCTTAGGGTCCGGGGAGCTGTTTTTT | TRBJ2-2 | TRBD2 | . | TRBV7-9
CASSPTGDTQYF | TGTGCCAGCAGCCCGACAGGAGATACGCAGTATTTT | TRBJ2-3 | . | . | TRBV7-8
CASSQGDRSRSPLHF | TGCGCCAGCAGCCAAGGGGACAGGTCCCGATCACCCCTCCACTTT | TRBJ1-6 | TRBD1 | few | TRBV4-1
CASSYGQGSQPQHF | TGTGCCAGCAGTTACGGGCAGGGGAGTCAGCCCCAGCATTTT | TRBJ1-5 | . | . | TRBV6-5
CASKRAGMTEYF | TGTGCCAGCAAACGAGCGGGGATGACGGAGTACTTC | TRBJ2-7 | TRBD2 | . | TRBV2
CASSQDHLRGSEQYF | TGTGCCAGCAGCCAAGATCATCTTAGAGGGAGCGAGCAGTACTTC | TRBJ2-7 | . | . | TRBV14
CASSSDRGTYNSPLHF | TGTGCCAGCAGCTCCGACAGGGGAACCTATAATTCACCCCTCCACTTT | TRBJ1-6 | TRBD1 | . | TRBV7-2
CASSFGTETYEQYF | TGTGCCAGCAGCTTCGGGACAGAGACCTACGAGCAGTACTTC | TRBJ2-7 | TRBD1 | . | TRBV13
CASSLAAGPGNTIYF | TGTGCCAGCAGCTTAGCGGCAGGGCCTGGAAACACCATATATTTT | TRBJ1-3 | . | . | TRBV7-6
CASSPAGTANLGQYF | TGTGCCAGCAGCCCCGCCGGGACAGCGAACTTGGGGCAGTACTTC | TRBJ2-7 | TRBD1 | . | TRBV3-1/TRBV3-2
CASSLRRTDTQYF | TGTGCCAGCAGCTTAAGGCGCACAGATACGCAGTATTTT | TRBJ2-3 | . | . | TRBV7-3
CASSPRGTAGGYTF | TGTGCCAGCAGTCCGAGGGGGACAGCGGGCGGCTACACCTTC | TRBJ1-2 | TRBD1 | . | TRBV6-5
CASSKAGEPGANVLTF | TGCGCCAGCAGTAAGGCAGGGGAGCCTGGGGCCAACGTCCTGACTTTC | TRBJ2-6 | . | . | TRBV5-1
CATTEIWTGGYGYTF | TGTGCCACCACTGAAATTTGGACAGGGGGCTATGGCTACACCTTC | TRBJ1-2 | TRBD1 | once | TRBV10-3
CASSYGTGSVVFGNQPQHF | TGTGCCAGCAGTTACGGTACAGGGTCCGTAGTTTTCGGCAATCAGCCCCAGCATTTT | TRBJ1-5 | . | . | TRBV6-2/TRBV6-3
CASTRSSYSNQPQHF | TGTGCCAGCACCCGATCCAGTTATAGCAATCAGCCCCAGCATTTT | TRBJ1-5 | . | . | TRBV28
CASSWTGEVYEQYF | TGTGCCAGCAGTTGGACAGGGGAAGTCTACGAGCAGTACTTC | TRBJ2-7 | TRBD1 | . | TRBV5-4
CASSQARGGTYEQYF | TGCGCCAGCAGCCAAGCTAGGGGAGGGACATACGAGCAGTACTTC | TRBJ2-7 | . | . | TRBV4-1
CASSYSRDRDSYEQYF | TGTGCCAGCAGTTACTCCCGGGACAGAGACTCCTACGAGCAGTACTTC | TRBJ2-7 | TRBD1 | . | TRBV6-2/TRBV6-3
CASSYPDRAYEQYF | TGTGCCAGCAGTTACCCCGACAGGGCCTACGAGCAGTACTTC | TRBJ2-7 | TRBD1 | . | TRBV6-2/TRBV6-3
CASSRQGPESPLHF | TGTGCCAGCAGTAGACAGGGACCGGAATCACCCCTCCACTTT | TRBJ1-6 | TRBD1 | . | TRBV6-5
CASSPGPGRGNYGYTF | TGTGCCAGCTCACCGGGTCCGGGGAGAGGTAACTATGGCTACACCTTC | TRBJ1-2 | . | . | TRBV18
CASNLSWEQVNSPLHF | TGTGCCAGCAATCTCTCGTGGGAGCAGGTTAATTCACCCCTCCACTTT | TRBJ1-6 | . | . | TRBV28
CASSKSGEGTQYF | TGTGCCAGCAGCAAAAGTGGAGAGGGTACGCAGTATTTT | TRBJ2-3 | . | once | TRBV11-2
CASTRNQPQHF | TGTGCCAGCACCCGGAATCAGCCCCAGCATTTT | TRBJ1-5 | . | . | TRBV28
CASSRTTSGVLDTQYF | TGTGCCAGCAGCCGAACGACTAGCGGGGTGTTAGATACGCAGTATTTT | TRBJ2-3 | TRBD2 | . | TRBV7-9
CATSVQTSGQETQYF | TGTGCCACCAGTGTCCAGACTAGCGGACAAGAGACCCAGTACTTC | TRBJ2-5 | TRBD2 | . | TRBV24-1
CATSDRAGGNEQFF | TGTGCCACCAGTGACCGAGCAGGGGGCAATGAGCAGTTCTTC | TRBJ2-1 | TRBD1 | few | TRBV24-1
CAMKPEFREVSYEQYF | TGTGCCATGAAGCCCGAATTCAGGGAGGTGAGTTACGAGCAGTACTTC | TRBJ2-7 | . | once | TRBV2
CASSLSGSTDTQYF | TGTGCCAGCTCACTTAGCGGGAGCACAGATACGCAGTATTTT | TRBJ2-3 | TRBD2 | . | TRBV18
CASSSTGVTDTQYF | TGTGCCAGCAGTTCGACAGGGGTCACAGATACGCAGTATTTT | TRBJ2-3 | TRBD1 | . | TRBV28
CASSNHRTGSNEQFF | TGTGCCAGCAGCAACCACCGGACAGGGTCGAATGAGCAGTTCTTC | TRBJ2-1 | TRBD1 | . | TRBV7-8
CASSYSGGGFYNEQFF | TGTGCCAGCAGTTACTCAGGCGGGGGGTTCTACAATGAGCAGTTCTTC | TRBJ2-1 | TRBD2 | . | TRBV6-2/TRBV6-3
CASSLGVAQYF | TGTGCCAGCAGTTTAGGAGTAGCCCAGTACTTC | TRBJ2-5 | . | . | TRBV12-3/TRBV12-4
CASSLEGRGGNEQYF | TGCGCCAGCAGCTTGGAAGGCCGGGGCGGGAACGAGCAGTACTTC | TRBJ2-7 | . | . | TRBV5-1
CSASLSVAGEEYF | TGCAGTGCTAGTCTCTCAGTCGCGGGAGAGGAGTACTTC | TRBJ2-7 | TRBD2 | . | TRBV20-1
CASSANRGGNIQYF | TGTGCCAGCAGCGCCAACAGGGGTGGAAACATTCAGTACTTC | TRBJ2-4 | TRBD1 | . | TRBV7-6
CASRNIYLDSEQYF | TGTGCCAGCAGAAACATTTACCTGGACAGCGAGCAGTACTTC | TRBJ2-7 | . | . | TRBV6-5
CARARTGGYEQYF | TGTGCCCGGGCACGGACAGGGGGCTACGAGCAGTACTTC | TRBJ2-7 | TRBD1 | . | TRBV2
CASTRQGYTGELFF | TGCGCCAGCACCAGACAGGGTTACACCGGGGAGCTGTTTTTT | TRBJ2-2 | TRBD1 | . | TRBV5-1
CASSRTGRGGNQPQHF | TGTGCCAGCAGTCGGACAGGGCGGGGAGGCAATCAGCCCCAGCATTTT | TRBJ1-5 | TRBD1 | . | TRBV28
CASSHAGQVSYGYTF | TGTGCCAGCAGTCACGCGGGACAGGTATCCTATGGCTACACCTTC | TRBJ1-2 | TRBD1 | . | TRBV6-5
CASSYLGGHEKLFF | TGTGCCAGCAGTTACTTGGGGGGGCATGAAAAACTGTTTTTT | TRBJ1-4 | . | . | TRBV6-5
CARFGGSTDTQYF | TGTGCCAGGTTTGGCGGTAGCACAGATACGCAGTATTTT | TRBJ2-3 | . | . | TRBV6-5
CASPVGVNQPQHF | TGTGCCAGCCCGGTCGGTGTAAATCAGCCCCAGCATTTT | TRBJ1-5 | . | . | TRBV27